This T cell receptor beta chain is from a study of shared clonotypes between healthy human individuals. Overall study results and limits: Shared across a few donors were 4% to 5% of the naive CD4 clonotypes.

Naive CD8 populations comprised CD45RO-negative cells positively selected for CCR7, excluding terminally differentiated effector memory CD45RA+ cells. This CDR3 is 15 amino acids long. The V end lost 3 bases, the J end lost 0 bases, and 11 bases lay between the germline ends. Germline CDR1 reads MGHRA; CDR2 reads YSYEKL. Comment on this clone: Its specificity is unknown.

Per sorted-subset replicate PCR, input was approximately 200 ng DNA, representing 30,000 or so T cell genomes. The table came from immunoSEQ multiplex PCR; TCRdb's copy has only in-frame clones and leaves some out. The top ten hold around 0.11% of the sample, which has hundreds of thousands of clones, roughly 95% seen once. This sequence joins TRBV4-1 and TRBJ1-1, with a possible D match to TRBD1 (5 bases). The sequence was obtained from a woman aged 30 to 39 in good health. The specimen sequenced was naive CD8+ T cells sorted from blood. CDR3 DNA sequence: TGCGCCAGCAGCCAGGGACGGAAAATGAACACTGAAGCTTTCTTT. Translating gives CASSQGRKMNTEAFF.